These 27 T cell receptor beta chains came from one sample sequenced in a study of T cell responses to AZD1222 COVID-19 vaccine. TCRdb's copy holds only in-frame clones and misses some; the assay was immunoSEQ multiplex PCR. The table includes 100,000 to 110,000 clones, roughly 91% detected once. This specimen consisted of peripheral blood, obtained on day 0 of AZD1222 vaccination. Receptors were obtained from an adult in good health.

This chain connects TRBV29-1 to TRBJ2-1, with D unclear. The CDR3 covers 15 residues. V shed 8 bases and J shed 2 bases, with 19 bases lying between them. Looked up from germline, CDR1 is SQVTM and CDR2 is ANQGSEA. The CDR3 sequence is CSPTSMTFAYNEQFF. In nucleotides, the CDR3 is TGCAGCCCCACCTCGATGACTTTCGCCTACAATGAGCAGTTCTTC.

The chain recombines TRBV7-9 with TRBJ2-2; D may be TRBD1 (5 bases). V lost 4 bases and J 6 bases, leaving 9 bases between the germline ends. CDR1 is SEHNR and CDR2 is FQNEAQ in the germline V gene (reference sequence). The CDR3 is 13 residues long. The CDR3 DNA follows: TGTGCCAGCAGCTCCTCAGGGTCCGGGGAGCTGTTTTTT. It translates to CASSSSGSGELFF.

As concerns this clone: At the DNA level, this CDR3 is encoded by other sequences in the same sample as well. The V call is TRBV27, the J call TRBJ2-7; 8 nucleotides match TRBD1. J was trimmed by 4 bases and V by 3 bases; bases with no gene match: 5. The CDR3 runs to 14 residues. CDR1 and CDR2 (germline): MNHEY, SMNVEV (reference sequence). CDR3 sequence reads: CASSLQGANYEQYF. Here the CDR3 DNA reads TGTGCCAGCAGTTTGCAGGGGGCGAATTACGAGCAGTACTTC.

The chain couples TRBV5-1 to TRBJ2-5; no clear D. This CDR3 has 14 amino acids. Germline V CDR1 and CDR2: SGHRS, YFSETQ. Trimming left V 5 bases short and J 2 bases short, with 13 bases between. CDR3 sequence: CASSLTGSQETQYF. CDR3 nucleotides: TGCGCCAGCAGTCTCACCGGGTCGCAAGAGACCCAGTACTTC. Full variable domain (rest looked up from reference TRBV5-1 and TRBJ2-5): KAGVTQTPRYLIKTRGQQVTLSCSPISGHRSVSWYQQTPGQGLQFLFEYFSETQRNKGNFPGRFSGRQFSNSRSEMNVSTLELGDSALYLCASSLTGSQETQYFGPGTRLLVL.

J is TRBJ1-1 and V is TRBV6-5; no firm D call. Germline lookup yields CDR1 MNHEY and CDR2 SVGAGI. V was trimmed by 2 bases and J by 4 bases, leaving 11 bases between them. The CDR3 has 14 amino acids. The CDR3 protein is CASSYGDMVTEAFF. CDR3 sequence (DNA): TGTGCCAGCAGTTACGGGGATATGGTCACTGAAGCTTTCTTT.

The CDR3 coding sequence is TGTGCCAGCAGTGGGGGGGATGGGCAGCCCCAGCATTTT. Translated, it gives CASSGGDGQPQHF. The V call is TRBV6-4, the J call TRBJ1-5, with a weak D call TRBD1 (5 bases). Germline V CDR1 and CDR2: MRHNA, SNTAGT. The CDR3 has 13 residues. Trimming took 4 bases from V and 7 from J, leaving 11 bases between them.

This clone was seen a single time. The rearrangement links TRBV28 to TRBJ1-5, with 8 nucleotides matching TRBD1. The CDR3 spans 15 residues. In germline, CDR1 is MDHEN, CDR2 SYDVKM. The J segment lost 2 bases and the V segment lost 6 bases, leaving 6 bases of the junction unmatched. The DNA of the CDR3 is TGTGCCAGCAGGATCCAGGGGGCGGGCAATCAGCCCCAGCATTTT. It encodes CASRIQGAGNQPQHF.

The chain has TRBV12-3 or TRBV12-4 and TRBJ1-3; D uncertain. V was cut by 3 bases and J by 4 bases, with 4 bases left in between. This CDR3 has 12 amino acids. CDR3 nucleotides: TGTGCCAGCAGTTTTGAGGGAAACACCATATATTTT. It codes for CASSFEGNTIYF.

This rearrangement joins TRBV18 to TRBJ2-1; possibly TRBD2 for D (5 bases). The ends were cut back, 4 bases at V and 9 bases at J, with 10 bases in the middle. Germline V gene sequence: CDR1 KGHSH, CDR2 LQKENI. The CDR3 loop spans 12 amino acids. Here the CDR3 reads CASSQGVGEQFF. DNA of the CDR3: TGTGCCAGCTCACAGGGAGTTGGTGAGCAGTTCTTC.

The genes are TRBV6-1 and TRBJ1-1; no clear D. V lost 2 bases and J lost 6, with 13 bases in between. Germline V CDR1 and CDR2: MNHNS, SASEGT. The CDR3 length is 14 residues. The CDR3 region has the DNA TGTGCCAGCAGTGAACTGGGTGGTAACGCTGAAGCTTTCTTT. It yields the protein CASSELGGNAEAFF.

The chain uses TRBV3-1 (or the pseudogene TRBV3-2) and TRBJ2-6; no clear D. Trimming shortened V by 6 bases and J by 2 bases, and 11 bases separated the two germline ends. The CDR3 contains 15 residues. Germline loops: CDR1 LGHDT, CDR2 YNNKEL (reference sequence). The chain's CDR3 is CASSYGATGANVLTF. CDR3 nucleotide sequence: TGTGCCAGCAGTTACGGCGCGACTGGGGCCAACGTCCTGACTTTC.

The chain couples TRBV5-1 to TRBJ1-1; TRBD1 might be the D (5 bases). Trimming shortened V by 2 bases and J by 5 bases, and 10 bases separated the two germline ends. CDR3 size: 13 residues. Germline V gene sequence: CDR1 SGHRS, CDR2 YFSETQ. The CDR3 spells CASSFQGRTEAFF. The CDR3 DNA reads TGCGCCAGCAGCTTCCAGGGTCGTACTGAAGCTTTCTTT.

The genes are TRBV27 and TRBJ1-1; TRBD1 aligns across 7 bases. CDR1 is MNHEY and CDR2 is SMNVEV in the germline V gene (reference sequence). With 6 bases clipped from V and 3 bases from J, the junction kept 10 bases outside the gene matches. This CDR3 has 15 residues. The CDR3, as DNA: TGTGCCAGCAGGCTTACAGGGGTAAAGGACACTGAAGCTTTCTTT. It is translated as CASRLTGVKDTEAFF.

The chain recombines TRBV19 with TRBJ1-1; TRBD1 agrees at 7 bases. Germline V gene lookup returns CDR1 LNHDA and CDR2 SQIVND (reference sequence). Trimming cost V 5 bases and J 3 bases; bases outside gene matches: 3. The CDR3 spans 13 residues. CDR3 residues: CASSADRDTEAFF. In nucleotides, the CDR3 is TGTGCCAGTAGTGCCGACAGGGACACTGAAGCTTTCTTT.

The chain carries TRBV7-3 and TRBJ1-1, with 8 bases fitting TRBD1. The CDR3 has 14 residues. After removal of 5 bases from V and 3 bases from J, the junction contained 5 bases not matched to a gene. Germline loops: CDR1 SGHTA, CDR2 FQGTGA. In DNA form, the CDR3 reads TGTGCCAGCAGCGCACACAGGGGGGACACTGAAGCTTTCTTT. Protein product: CASSAHRGDTEAFF.

This chain connects TRBV6-6 to TRBJ2-3; D is undetermined. CDR1 MNHNY and CDR2 SVGAGI come from the germline V gene (reference sequence). Trimming removed 5 bases at V and 4 bases at J, with 4 bases between. This CDR3 region has 11 residues. The DNA for the CDR3 is TGTGCCAGCAGTCAAGCAGATACGCAGTATTTT. Translating it yields CASSQADTQYF.

The chain couples TRBV6-5 to TRBJ2-5; D is perhaps TRBD2 (5 bases). The CDR3 spans 14 residues. Germline V gene sequence: CDR1 MNHEY, CDR2 SVGAGI. Trimming left V 2 bases short and J 3 bases short, with 10 bases between. CDR3 in amino acids: CASSYRGDKETQYF. CDR3 bases: TGTGCCAGCAGTTACCGGGGAGATAAAGAGACCCAGTACTTC.

The CDR3: CAWSFGSLPFF. DNA of the CDR3: TGTGCCTGGAGTTTTGGCAGCCTGCCGTTCTTC. V gene TRBV30 combines with J gene TRBJ2-1; no clear D. Trimming cost V 2 bases and J 15 bases, with 14 bases left between them. CDR1 and CDR2 from the germline V gene are GTSNPN and SVGIG (reference sequence). CDR3 length: 11 amino acids.

The rearrangement joins TRBV15 to TRBJ1-4; D perhaps matches TRBD1 (5 bases). Germline CDR1 is LNHNV and CDR2 is YYDKDF (reference sequence). CDR3 length: 14 amino acids. The germline V and J ends were trimmed by 5 bases and 8 bases, with 15 bases remaining between them. The CDR3 sequence is CATSRVDRKEKLFF. For the CDR3, the DNA is TGTGCCACCAGCCGAGTAGACAGAAAGGAAAAACTGTTTTTT. Together with reference TRBV15 and TRBJ1-4, the CDR3 gives the full variable domain: DAMVIQNPRYQVTQFGKPVTLSCSQTLNHNVMYWYQQKSSQAPKLLFHYYDKDFNNEADTPDNFQSRRPNTSFCFLDIRSPGLGDTAMYLCATSRVDRKEKLFFGSGTQLSVL.

V is TRBV30 and J is TRBJ1-4; possible D gene TRBD1, 6 bases. V lost 3 bases, J lost 5 bases, and 16 bases lay in between. The CDR3 is made up of 15 amino acids. The germline V gene has CDR1 GTSNPN and CDR2 SVGIG (reference sequence). The CDR3 DNA reads TGTGCCTGGAGCGCTAGGGGGATGGAGAATGAAAAACTGTTTTTT. Its protein product is CAWSARGMENEKLFF.

The chain employs TRBV27 and TRBJ1-1; TRBD1 aligns across 7 bases. V was clipped by 5 bases and J by 1 base; unmatched bases: 4. This CDR3 spans 14 amino acids. Germline V gives CDR1 MNHEY, CDR2 SMNVEV (reference sequence). The CDR3 nucleotides read TGTGCCAGCAGTCATAGGACAGGGAACACTGAAGCTTTCTTT. This encodes CASSHRTGNTEAFF.

This rearrangement joins TRBV11-2 to TRBJ1-3; D not resolved. The CDR3 extends over 17 amino acids. CDR1 is SGHAT, CDR2 FQNNGV, per germline. The V end lost 0 bases, the J end lost 0 bases, and 12 bases lay between the germline ends. CDR3 bases: TGTGCCAGCAGCTTAGAGTTGTTGGCAGTCTCTGGAAACACCATATATTTT. Protein sequence: CASSLELLAVSGNTIYF.

The chain uses TRBV28 and TRBJ1-3; unclear D gene. Germline V CDR1 and CDR2: MDHEN, SYDVKM. The ends were cut back, 3 bases at V and 4 bases at J, with 7 bases in the middle. CDR3 length equals 13 residues. In nucleotides, the CDR3 is TGTGCCAGCAGTTTGGACGGCGGAAACACCATATATTTT. Protein sequence: CASSLDGGNTIYF.

The chain employs TRBV6-6 and TRBJ2-2, with D maybe TRBD2 (6 bases). The CDR3 has 16 amino acids. V was trimmed by 0 bases and J by 1 base, leaving 9 bases between them. The germline V gene encodes CDR1 MNHNY and CDR2 SVGAGI (reference sequence). Here the CDR3 reads CASSYSGSGNTGELFF. Here the CDR3 DNA reads TGTGCCAGCAGTTACTCGGGTAGCGGGAACACCGGGGAGCTGTTTTTT.

The V call is TRBV28, the J call TRBJ1-5; D unresolved. V was trimmed by 3 bases and J by 6 bases, leaving 12 bases between them. Germline V gene lookup returns CDR1 MDHEN and CDR2 SYDVKM. The CDR3 runs 14 residues. This CDR3 reads CASSFPRSGQPQHF. The CDR3 DNA sequence: TGTGCCAGCAGTTTTCCTCGGTCGGGTCAGCCCCAGCATTTT.

The V and J genes are TRBV2 and TRBJ2-5; TRBD1 agrees at 9 bases. Germline-derived CDR1 and CDR2 are SNHLY and FYNNEI. V shed 10 bases and J 5 bases; nucleotides not matched to a gene: 14. The CDR3 is 15 residues long. CDR3 DNA sequence: TGTGCCACCGGCCCTACCCAGACAGGGGGGGAGACCCAGTACTTC. It is translated as CATGPTQTGGETQYF.

This rearrangement joins TRBV28 to TRBJ1-2; 8 bases fit TRBD1. The CDR3 runs 13 residues. V was clipped by 8 bases and J by 5 bases; unmatched bases: 7. Germline V gene lookup returns CDR1 MDHEN and CDR2 SYDVKM. CDR3 nucleotide sequence: TGTGCCAGCGCCAAGGGACAGGAATATGGCTACACCTTC. This translates into CASAKGQEYGYTF.